Listed below are T cell receptor beta chains from one sample, sequenced in a study of beta chain features in type 1 diabetes. Sequencing used immunoSEQ multiplex PCR; TCRdb keeps in-frame clones, though not all of them. The data show under 850,000 clones, with roughly 13% seen just once and 0.022% held by the top ten. Sequencing used naive CD4+ T cells from blood. These receptors all stem from a man between 18 and 35 years old with type 1 diabetes. CDR3s include the opening cysteine and the closing phenylalanine or tryptophan. Fields, in order: clone size, J gene, D gene, V gene, CDR3 DNA, CDR3 protein. The D gene is left open where the match is weak. Only some rows state a clone size, as once, few, many or a class for expanded clones.

. | TRBJ2-1 | . | TRBV2 | TGTGCCAGCAGTGTAGGGCATGAGCAGTTCTTC | CASSVGHEQFF
. | TRBJ2-3 | . | TRBV13 | TGTGCCAGCAGCTTCGGCCAGAGCACAGATACGCAGTATTTT | CASSFGQSTDTQYF
few | TRBJ1-1 | . | TRBV30 | TGTGCCTGGAGACAAGACAGAGACACTGAAGCTTTCTTT | CAWRQDRDTEAFF
few | TRBJ2-2 | . | TRBV5-1 | TGCGCCAGCAGCCAGGGACTCACGAACACCGGGGAGCTGTTTTTT | CASSQGLTNTGELFF
. | TRBJ2-2 | TRBD1 | TRBV19 | TGTGCCAGTAGCCCTCATGACAGGGGGCCCGGGGAGCTGTTTTTT | CASSPHDRGPGELFF
. | TRBJ1-1 | TRBD1 | TRBV30 | TGTGCCTGGAGTGTCGGACAGGGGACTGAAGCTTTCTTT | CAWSVGQGTEAFF
. | TRBJ2-2 | . | TRBV5-4 | TGTGCCAGCAGCTTGGGTCTCCCCAGCGGTGGGAACACCGGGGAGCTGTTTTTT | CASSLGLPSGGNTGELFF
few | TRBJ2-2 | TRBD1 | TRBV30 | TGTGCCTGGAGTGCAGGACAGGGGGTAACCGGGGAGCTGTTTTTT | CAWSAGQGVTGELFF
few | TRBJ2-4 | . | TRBV5-6 | TGTGCCAGCAGCTTTACAGGGGCCAAAAACATTCAGTACTTC | CASSFTGAKNIQYF
. | TRBJ2-7 | . | TRBV23-1 | TGCGCCAGCAGTCAATCAAGACCAGAGCAGTACTTC | CASSQSRPEQYF
few | TRBJ2-1 | TRBD2 | TRBV19 | TGTGCCAGTAGACCGGGACTAGCGCGTATCGGCCCCTACAATGAGCAGTTCTTC | CASRPGLARIGPYNEQFF
few | TRBJ2-5 | TRBD1 | TRBV7-9 | TGTGCCAGCAGCCCAGGACAGGAGACCCTTTCCGCGGAGACCCAGTACTTC | CASSPGQETLSAETQYF
. | TRBJ1-4 | . | TRBV28 | TGTGCCAGCAGCTCCAGCCATGCTTCAGGAGCTACAAATGAAAAACTGTTTTTT | CASSSSHASGATNEKLFF
. | TRBJ1-1 | . | TRBV7-9 | TGTGCCAGCAGCTTAGGGGAGGGCACTGAAGCTTTCTTT | CASSLGEGTEAFF
. | TRBJ1-2 | . | TRBV7-8 | TGTGCCAGCAGCTTATGGGAGAGAGCTAACTATGGCTACACCTTC | CASSLWERANYGYTF
few | TRBJ2-1 | TRBD2 | TRBV7-9 | TGTGCCAGCAGCTCACCGGGACTAGCGACTCTCGAGCAGTTCTTC | CASSSPGLATLEQFF
. | TRBJ2-2 | . | TRBV7-3 | TGTGCCAGCAGCCCCGGACTACCCGACACCGGGGAGCTGTTTTTT | CASSPGLPDTGELFF
few | TRBJ1-1 | . | TRBV7-6 | TGTGCCAGCAGCTTAGGGCCCATAATTGGGACTGAAGCTTTCTTT | CASSLGPIIGTEAFF
. | TRBJ1-5 | . | TRBV19 | TGTGCCAGTAGTATGGACGGCGATCAGCCCCAGCATTTT | CASSMDGDQPQHF
. | TRBJ2-5 | TRBD2 | TRBV5-1 | TGCGCCAGCAGCTTGGAGGGACTACAAGAGACCCAGTACTTC | CASSLEGLQETQYF
. | TRBJ2-2 | . | TRBV5-1 | TGCGCCAGCAGCTTGGGGCTTGGTACGAACACCGGGGAGCTGTTTTTT | CASSLGLGTNTGELFF
. | TRBJ1-5 | . | TRBV6-1 | TGTGCCAGCAGTGTGACCGGAATGGACCCCAATCAGCCCCAGCATTTT | CASSVTGMDPNQPQHF
. | TRBJ2-7 | . | TRBV30 | TGTGCCTGGAGTGTAGGGGTCGTCTACGAGCAGTACTTC | CAWSVGVVYEQYF
few | TRBJ2-5 | . | TRBV29-1 | TGCAGCGTTGGACTAGGTGGGGCGGTGGAGACCCAGTACTTC | CSVGLGGAVETQYF
few | TRBJ2-3 | . | TRBV12-5 | TGTGCTAGTTCCTCCGGTGGGGCAGATACGCAGTATTTT | CASSSGGADTQYF
. | TRBJ1-6 | . | TRBV7-8 | TGTGCCAGCACCCAACGGGCAGAAAATAATTCACCCCTCCACTTT | CASTQRAENNSPLHF
. | TRBJ1-5 | . | TRBV5-1 | TGCGCCGGCAGGGCCGGTGGCAATCAGCCCCAGCATTTT | CAGRAGGNQPQHF
. | TRBJ1-1 | TRBD1 | TRBV2 | TGTGCCAGCAGTGAATTCGGGACAGGAATTAACACTGAAGCTTTCTTT | CASSEFGTGINTEAFF
. | TRBJ1-1 | . | TRBV5-4 | TGTGCCAGCAGCTTGGCCCTCGGACAGAACACTGAAGCTTTCTTT | CASSLALGQNTEAFF
. | TRBJ1-2 | TRBD1 | TRBV18 | TGTGCCAGCTCACCCCAACGGACAGGGAATAACTATGGCTACACCTTC | CASSPQRTGNNYGYTF
few | TRBJ1-3 | TRBD1 | TRBV11-2 | TGTGCCAGCCGACCGGGGATACAGGGGAAGACTGGAAACACCATATATTTT | CASRPGIQGKTGNTIYF
. | TRBJ2-1 | . | TRBV27 | TGTGCCAGCAGCCTGAGGGGTAATGAGCAGTTCTTC | CASSLRGNEQFF
. | TRBJ2-1 | . | TRBV9 | TGTGCCAGCAGCCCCAGCGAACGGGGTAGGGATGAGCAGTTCTTC | CASSPSERGRDEQFF
. | TRBJ1-6 | . | TRBV7-9 | TGTGCCAGCAGCTTAGCGCTCGGGAATTCACCCCTCCACTTT | CASSLALGNSPLHF
few | TRBJ2-6 | . | TRBV2 | TGTGCCAGCAGGCGTAGCTCTGGGGCCAACGTCCTGACTTTC | CASRRSSGANVLTF
. | TRBJ1-6 | . | TRBV7-6 | TGTGCCAGCAGCTTAGCGGGCGGGAGCTCCTATAATTCACCCCTCCACTTT | CASSLAGGSSYNSPLHF
. | TRBJ2-3 | TRBD1 | TRBV6-5 | TGTGCCAGCAGTTCCCCGGGACAGAGCACAGATACGCAGTATTTT | CASSSPGQSTDTQYF
few | TRBJ1-6 | . | TRBV5-1 | TGCGCCAGCAGCTTGGGGCAGGGGCATTCACCCCTCCACTTT | CASSLGQGHSPLHF
few | TRBJ2-3 | . | TRBV30 | TGTGCCTGCACCGACGGAGGTGAAGATACGCAGTATTTT | CACTDGGEDTQYF
few | TRBJ1-1 | TRBD1 | TRBV30 | TGTGCCTGGACCCGGGACAGAGCGGCTTTTAACTCCAACACTGAAGCTTTCTTT | CAWTRDRAAFNSNTEAFF
. | TRBJ1-2 | . | TRBV4-1 | TGCGCCAGCAGCCAAAGGGACTCCGGTGTAGGTGGCTACACCTTC | CASSQRDSGVGGYTF
few | TRBJ1-5 | . | TRBV7-9 | TGTGCCAGCAGCTGGCTTGATCAGCCCCAGCATTTT | CASSWLDQPQHF
few | TRBJ1-4 | . | TRBV30 | TGTGCCTGGAGTCGGCTTCAGGGTAATGAAAAACTGTTTTTT | CAWSRLQGNEKLFF
. | TRBJ2-7 | . | TRBV15 | TGTGCCACCAGCACTGAAGCGGGCGAGCAGTACTTC | CATSTEAGEQYF
. | TRBJ1-3 | . | TRBV14 | TGTGCCAGCAGCCAAGACTGGTCAGGGGTTGCTGGAAACACCATATATTTT | CASSQDWSGVAGNTIYF
. | TRBJ2-5 | . | TRBV2 | TGTGCCAGCAGACTCGACCCAAAGTCCTGGACCCAGTACTTC | CASRLDPKSWTQYF
. | TRBJ2-3 | . | TRBV30 | TGTGCCTGGAGTGTACTGGGCGATACGCAGTATTTT | CAWSVLGDTQYF
few | TRBJ2-1 | . | TRBV7-2 | TGTGCCAGCAGAAGGGGGGGGACAGCGACCAATGAGCAGTTCTTC | CASRRGGTATNEQFF
. | TRBJ1-1 | . | TRBV10-3 | TGTGCCATCAGCTACGAACTGGTGAACACTGAAGCTTTCTTT | CAISYELVNTEAFF
few | TRBJ1-2 | . | TRBV7-6 | TGTGCCAGCAGCTTAGATGCTCTGAGTGGCTACACCTTC | CASSLDALSGYTF
. | TRBJ2-3 | . | TRBV18 | TGTGCCAGCTCACCACCGTCCGCCACAGATACGCAGTATTTT | CASSPPSATDTQYF